The source of this T cell receptor beta chain is a study of OX40 agonist ivuxolimab in advanced cancers. A note on the overall study: Ivuxolimab was a fully human IgG2 agonistic monoclonal antibody targeting the costimulatory receptor OX40 (CD134). Intravenous ivuxolimab was administered to patients every 2 weeks at six dose levels: 0.01, 0.1, 0.3, 1.5, 3 and 10 mg/kg. The paper covers the monotherapy dose-escalation part of the phase I ivuxolimab trial, which included N of about 50 patients. The dose-escalation cohort was about 83% male with a mean age of 60 years, ranging from about 23 to 85. Partial responses occurred in three dose-escalation patients, of whom one had hepatocellular carcinoma and two had cutaneous melanoma. Prior anti-PD-1, anti-PD-L1 or anti-CTLA-4 therapy was permitted, and checkpoint inhibitors had been received by around 39% of dose-escalation patients. Among the roughly 52 dose-escalation patients, some 20 had hepatocellular carcinoma, about 15 melanoma, 9 renal cell carcinoma and 9 head and neck cancer. The point of sequencing TCRbeta in the periphery was to test whether ivuxolimab changed TCR sequence diversity and drove clonal T-cell expansion. Study-wide conclusions, independent of this receptor: Low levels of normalized T-cell clonal expansion were also seen in some patients who did not respond. After ivuxolimab, expanded clones were on average more numerous among CD8+ T cells than among CD4+ T cells. In the 0.1-3.0 mg/kg groups, partial responders had among the lowest normalized peripheral clonal expansion, particularly in CD8+ T cells. At doses of 0.1 to 3.0 mg/kg, clonal expansion of both CD4+ and CD8+ T cells in blood was seen between baseline and week 6. Antigen specificity was not determined for the clonally expanded peripheral T cells.

The trial excluded patients who had a history of autoimmune disease or were on systemic immunosuppression. Peripheral blood for TCR sequencing was collected from all dose cohorts at baseline, on cycle 4 day 1, and on cycle 7 day 1. Samples came from an open-label, multicenter, first-in-human phase I dose-escalation trial of ivuxolimab. The trial enrolled adults with locally advanced or metastatic head and neck squamous cell, hepatocellular, melanoma or renal cell carcinoma. Before TCR sequencing, CD4+ T cells and CD8+ T cells were sorted from peripheral blood as separate populations. A remark on this clone: The antigen this receptor binds is unknown. Base qualities are not recorded, but no much larger clone differs from it by a single base.

Genomic DNA was isolated from the sorted cells so that the TCRbeta CDR3 region could be sequenced. The immunoSEQ Assay was used to sequence the TCRbeta CDR3 regions. The clones in this table, taken by TCRdb from immuneACCESS, are in-frame only. Not every clone is retained; where verified, under half of the shortfall comes from an unresolved V gene, and the cause of the rest is unknown. This sample has 65,000 to 85,000 clones in its table, and around 83% of those were observed once. The ten largest clones capture 2% to 2.5% of the sample. V and J lose 6 bases and 7 bases, and a span of 15 bases separates them. From the cysteine up to the phenylalanine, the CDR3 has a length of 13 residues. The DNA shown is the 39-base CDR3, in frame from base 1. The CDR1 and CDR2 encoded by the germline V gene are MDHEN and SYDVKM.

The starting material was CD4+ or CD8+ T cells sorted from blood, obtained in a trial of the OX40 agonist ivuxolimab. The V and J genes are TRBV28 and TRBJ1-2; no D gene can be assigned with confidence. The source of this sequence is an adult with an advanced solid tumor such as melanoma, head and neck, liver or kidney cancer. The CDR3 amino acid sequence is: CASSSRGRGGYTF. The DNA sequence is TGTGCCAGCAGCTCCCGGGGTCGGGGTGGCTACACCTTC.